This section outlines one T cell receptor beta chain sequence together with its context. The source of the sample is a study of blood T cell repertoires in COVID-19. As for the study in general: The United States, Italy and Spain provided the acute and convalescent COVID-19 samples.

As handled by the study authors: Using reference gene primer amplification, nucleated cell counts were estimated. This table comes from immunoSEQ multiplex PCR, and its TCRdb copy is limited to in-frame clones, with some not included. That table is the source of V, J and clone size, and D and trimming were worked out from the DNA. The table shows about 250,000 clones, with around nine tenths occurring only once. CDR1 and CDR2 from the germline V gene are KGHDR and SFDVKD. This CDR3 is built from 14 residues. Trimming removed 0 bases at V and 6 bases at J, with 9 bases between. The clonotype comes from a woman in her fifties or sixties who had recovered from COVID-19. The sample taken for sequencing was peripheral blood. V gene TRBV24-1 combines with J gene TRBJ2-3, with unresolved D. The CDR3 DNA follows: TGTGCCACCAGTGATTTGGGGCGTGGGGATACGCAGTATTTT. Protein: CATSDLGRGDTQYF.